This section outlines one TCR beta chain sequence together with its context. The antigen is unknown. This CDR3 is 13 amino acids long. V dropped 5 bases and J dropped 7; count of bases not matched to a gene: 3. Germline CDR1 reads LNHDA; CDR2 reads SQIVND (reference sequence). This entry is derived from a study of Ad26.COV2.S vaccination and SARS-CoV-2 variants. The study, taken as a whole, reports: Spike-specific TCR breadth ran higher among vaccine recipients than placebo recipients.

Treatment denoted: around 19 received Ad26.COV2.S at low or high dose, single or two shots; about 5 received placebo; per-sample allocation not given. Sampling took place 63 days after the first vaccine or placebo injection. The assay was immunoSEQ multiplex PCR, and TCRdb's table has in-frame clones only and misses some. The sample consists of about 350,000 clones, around nine tenths of them appearing once. The sequences come from peripheral blood, collected in a trial of Ad26.COV2.S vaccine versus placebo. This TCR was recovered from a person aged 18-65 years who received the Ad26.COV2.S COVID-19 vaccine or a placebo. The rearrangement links TRBV19 to TRBJ2-1; 9 bases are a match to TRBD1. Here the CDR3 DNA reads TGTGCCAGTAGTCCACAGGGGGCGAATGAGCAGTTCTTC. Its protein product is CASSPQGANEQFF.